A single sample is the source of the 25 T cell receptor beta chains below, sequenced in a study of identical twins. TCRdb re-called the 5' RACE reads with MiXCR, one entry per CDR3 protein. Altogether approximately 500,000 distinct CDR3 sequences are present, 20% to 25% being singletons, with the ten largest covering about 3%. The same sample was also studied in work on T cells expressing NK-cell markers.

Sequencing was performed on CD4+ T cells sorted from blood. Source of these receptors: a woman in her late teens or twenties in good health.

The rearrangement uses TRBV6-1 and TRBJ2-7, with D uncertain. This CDR3 is built from 15 residues. Germline V gene sequence: CDR1 MNHNS, CDR2 SASEGT. Trimming shortened V by 6 bases and J by 3 bases, and 18 bases separated the two germline ends. CDR3 loop: CASSLILTGYYEQYF. The CDR3 DNA is TGTGCCAGCAGCCTAATACTAACTGGTTACTACGAGCAGTACTTC.

J is TRBJ2-5 and V is TRBV29-1; D is ambiguous. Germline V CDR1 and CDR2: SQVTM, ANQGSEA. The CDR3 is made up of 10 amino acids. This CDR3 is CSLGQETQYF. The DNA of the CDR3 is TGCAGTCTGGGCCAAGAGACCCAGTACTTC.

The chain joins TRBV3-1 to TRBJ2-2, with D maybe TRBD1 (6 bases). V lost 6 bases and J 2 bases, leaving 22 bases between the germline ends. The CDR3 is 18 amino acids. Germline CDR1 reads LGHDT; CDR2 reads YNNKEL (reference sequence). The CDR3 spells CASRQIDRNPINTGELFF. CDR3 nucleotides: TGTGCCAGCAGACAGATCGACAGGAACCCGATCAACACCGGGGAGCTGTTTTTT.

This clonotype was counted between two and nine times. The chain carries TRBV5-1 and TRBJ2-7; 11 positions agree with TRBD2. V trimming: 0 bases; J trimming: 5 bases; junction bases outside the gene matches: 4. This CDR3 region has 15 residues. From germline, CDR1 is SGHRS and CDR2 YFSETQ. CDR3 sequence reads: CASSLALAGGHEQYF. DNA of the CDR3: TGCGCCAGCAGCTTGGCCCTAGCGGGAGGCCACGAGCAGTACTTC. Using reference TRBV5-1 and TRBJ2-7 for the parts outside the CDR3, the full variable domain is KAGVTQTPRYLIKTRGQQVTLSCSPISGHRSVSWYQQTPGQGLQFLFEYFSETQRNKGNFPGRFSGRQFSNSRSEMNVSTLELGDSALYLCASSLALAGGHEQYFGPGTRLTVT.

Here the CDR3 DNA reads TGTGCCAGCATATGGGAGGGGGGCACAGATACGCAGTATTTT. Its protein is CASIWEGGTDTQYF. The chain has TRBV2 and TRBJ2-3; maybe TRBD2 (7 bases). This CDR3 spans 14 amino acids. CDR1 is SNHLY, CDR2 FYNNEI, per germline. V was pared by 7 bases and J by 1 base, with 12 bases between.

This clonotype was observed a single time. The chain recombines TRBV5-1 with TRBJ2-3; TRBD2 aligns across 11 bases. V was pared by 0 bases and J by 4 bases, with 16 bases of the junction left unmatched. Germline lookup yields CDR1 SGHRS and CDR2 YFSETQ. The CDR3 sequence is 20 residues long. The CDR3 is CASSLARTSGPHYRADTQYF. CDR3 nucleotide sequence: TGCGCCAGCAGCTTGGCCAGGACTAGCGGGCCCCATTACAGGGCAGATACGCAGTATTTT.

This sequence joins TRBV20-1 and TRBJ2-5, with D possibly matching TRBD2 (6 bases). The length of the CDR3 is 12 residues. Looked up from germline, CDR1 is DFQATT and CDR2 is SNEGSKA (reference sequence). V was pared by 8 bases and J by 6 bases, with 16 bases between. The CDR3 DNA reads TGCAGTCCTTCGGGAGCCGGGAAGACCCAGTACTTC. Amino acids: CSPSGAGKTQYF.

This clonotype was detected a few times. CDR3 sequence reads: CAISEGSYGYTF. In DNA, the CDR3 is TGTGCCATCAGTGAGGGAAGCTATGGCTACACCTTC. The chain recombines TRBV10-3 with TRBJ1-2; no definite D call. Germline CDR1 reads ENHRY; CDR2 reads SYGVKD. This CDR3 contains 12 residues. The V end was cut by 2 bases, the J end by 4 bases, with 5 bases between.

This chain links TRBV20-1 with TRBJ2-1, with D unresolved. The CDR3 consists of 12 residues. Trimming stripped 6 bases from V and 4 bases from J, with 10 bases between. Per germline, CDR1 DFQATT and CDR2 SNEGSKA (reference sequence). CDR3 in amino acids: CSALPQYNEQFF. The CDR3 region has the DNA TGCAGTGCCCTTCCTCAATACAATGAGCAGTTCTTC.

This clonotype was counted a few times. The gene calls are TRBV2 and TRBJ2-5; a possible D gene is TRBD2 (6 bases). CDR1 SNHLY and CDR2 FYNNEI come from the germline V gene. The CDR3 spans 15 residues. V was cut by 6 bases and J by 4 bases, with 18 bases left in between. The DNA for the CDR3 is TGTGCCAGCAGGGGGGGACTGGTCGTGGGAGAGACCCAGTACTTC. This gives the protein CASRGGLVVGETQYF.

The chain links TRBV10-3 to TRBJ2-7, with a possible D match to TRBD1 (5 bases). This CDR3 comprises 16 residues. Germline V gene sequence: CDR1 ENHRY, CDR2 SYGVKD. Trimming cost V 6 bases and J 0 bases, with 18 bases left between them. The CDR3 nucleotides read TGTGCCATCAGCATCGCCGTTGGGGCTAGCTCCTACGAGCAGTACTTC. Protein: CAISIAVGASSYEQYF.

This clonotype was detected a few times. The V call is TRBV12-3 or TRBV12-4, the J call TRBJ1-1; 8 positions match TRBD1. This CDR3 comprises 14 residues. V trimming: 5 bases; J trimming: 4 bases; junction bases outside the gene matches: 6. The CDR3 loop is CASSPIGQGTEAFF. CDR3 DNA: TGTGCCAGCAGTCCCATTGGACAGGGCACTGAAGCTTTCTTT.

The V and J genes are TRBV12-3 or TRBV12-4 and TRBJ2-7; the match to TRBD1 covers 7 bases. Losses at the gene ends were 3 bases for V and 5 bases for J; bases not matched to a gene: 4. CDR3 length: 13 amino acids. The DNA of the CDR3 is TGTGCCAGCAGTTTCACAGGGGACAACGAGCAGTACTTC. This codes for CASSFTGDNEQYF.

This clonotype showed up many times. The chain links TRBV7-8 to TRBJ2-7; tentative D call: TRBD2 (6 bases). Germline CDR1 and CDR2: SGHVS and FQNEAQ. The CDR3 has 16 amino acids. V was pared by 1 base and J by 1 base, with 14 bases between. In nucleotides, the CDR3 is TGTGCCAGCAGCTTAGTACAGGACTATTATTCCTACGAGCAGTACTTC. Amino acids: CASSLVQDYYSYEQYF. The full variable domain, with the rest looked up from reference TRBV7-8 and TRBJ2-7, is GAGVSQSPRYKVAKRGQDVALRCDPISGHVSLFWYQQALGQGPEFLTYFQNEAQLDKSGLPSDRFFAERPEGSVSTLKIQRTQQEDSAVYLCASSLVQDYYSYEQYFGPGTRLTVT.

V and J are TRBV30 and TRBJ2-2; D is perhaps TRBD1 (5 bases). There are 14 residues in the CDR3. Trimming left V 0 bases short and J 5 bases short, with 10 bases between. From germline, CDR1 is GTSNPN and CDR2 SVGIG (reference sequence). The CDR3 DNA reads as TGTGCCTGGAGTGTAGGCAGGGAAACCGGGGAGCTGTTTTTT. Its protein product is CAWSVGRETGELFF. The full variable domain, in which reference TRBV30 and TRBJ2-2 provide the parts outside the CDR3, is SQTIHQWPATLVQPVGSPLSLECTVEGTSNPNLYWYRQAAGRGLQLLFYSVGIGQISSEVPQNLSASRPQDRQFILSSKKLLLSDSGFYLCAWSVGRETGELFFGEGSRLTVL.

This clonotype was picked up a small number of times. The J gene is TRBJ2-4, the V gene TRBV20-1; D is ambiguous. This CDR3 has 13 residues. The germline V and J ends were trimmed by 0 bases and 2 bases, with 5 bases remaining between them. From germline, CDR1 is DFQATT and CDR2 SNEGSKA (reference sequence). This CDR3 is CSARENTKNIQYF. CDR3 nucleotide sequence: TGCAGTGCTAGAGAGAACACCAAAAACATTCAGTACTTC.

This chain joins TRBV12-5 and TRBJ2-3; 7 bases agree with TRBD1. Germline V gene sequence: CDR1 LGHNT, CDR2 FRNRAP. CDR3 length: 13 residues. With 1 base clipped from V and 9 bases from J, the junction kept 4 bases outside the gene matches. The chain's CDR3 is CASGLETGLTQYF. The CDR3 DNA follows: TGTGCTAGTGGTTTGGAGACAGGGTTGACGCAGTATTTT. Together with reference TRBV12-5 and TRBJ2-3, the CDR3 gives the full variable domain: DARVTQTPRHKVTEMGQEVTMRCQPILGHNTVFWYRQTMMQGLELLAYFRNRAPLDDSGMPKDRFSAEMPDATLATLKIQPSEPRDSAVYFCASGLETGLTQYFGPGTRLTVL.

This clonotype occurred a few times. The chain links TRBV20-1 to TRBJ2-7; TRBD1 aligns across 8 bases. Per germline, CDR1 DFQATT and CDR2 SNEGSKA (reference sequence). The CDR3 spans 15 residues. With 1 base clipped from V and 5 bases from J, the junction kept 10 bases outside the gene matches. This CDR3 reads CSARALTGERDEQYF. CDR3 DNA: TGCAGTGCTAGAGCCCTGACAGGGGAAAGAGACGAGCAGTACTTC.

The chain joins TRBV18 to TRBJ2-3; D unclear. Germline CDR1 is KGHSH and CDR2 is LQKENI. V was trimmed by 2 bases and J by 2 bases, leaving 5 bases between them. This CDR3 is built from 13 residues. This chain's CDR3 is CASSPTTTDTQYF. CDR3 bases: TGTGCCAGCTCACCAACCACCACAGATACGCAGTATTTT.

This clonotype came up many times. This chain links TRBV4-3 with TRBJ2-3, with D possibly TRBD2 on 6 matching bases. Trimming took 1 base from V and 4 from J, leaving 15 bases between them. This CDR3 has 16 residues. Germline V gene data show CDR1 as LGHNA and CDR2 as YSLEER. The CDR3 here is CASSQGALARADTQYF. For the CDR3, the DNA is TGCGCCAGCAGCCAAGGTGCACTAGCAAGGGCAGATACGCAGTATTTT.

V and J are TRBV27 and TRBJ2-2; 10 bases map to TRBD1. Trimming at V came to 3 bases and at J to 5 bases, leaving 6 bases not matched to a gene. CDR1 MNHEY and CDR2 SMNVEV come from the germline V gene (reference sequence). This CDR3 is built from 16 residues. CDR3: CASSFRDRGGTGELFF. In DNA, the CDR3 is TGTGCCAGCAGTTTCCGGGACAGGGGAGGGACCGGGGAGCTGTTTTTT.

The genes are TRBV9 and TRBJ2-1; 8 bases match TRBD1. J gave up 1 base and V 4 bases, and 7 bases lay outside the gene matches. CDR1 and CDR2 from the germline V gene are SGDLS and YYNGEE. The CDR3 runs to 16 residues. CDR3 amino acids: CASSPGDRNSYNEQFF. Written as DNA, the CDR3 is TGTGCCAGCAGCCCCGGGGACAGGAATTCCTACAATGAGCAGTTCTTC.

V usage is TRBV12-3 or TRBV12-4 and J usage is TRBJ2-5; TRBD2 agrees at 11 bases. Trimming at V came to 4 bases and at J to 5 bases, leaving 6 bases not matched to a gene. The CDR3 has 15 residues. The CDR3 loop reads CASSSRTSGSETQYF. CDR3 nucleotide sequence: TGTGCCAGCAGTTCTCGGACTAGCGGGTCCGAGACCCAGTACTTC.

V usage is TRBV5-1 and J usage is TRBJ2-3; maybe TRBD2 (5 bases). The length of the CDR3 is 14 residues. Trimming cost V 1 base and J 9 bases, with 15 bases left between them. Germline CDR1 SGHRS, CDR2 YFSETQ. The DNA of the CDR3 is TGCGCCAGCAGCTTGCTGGGAGTTGCGTGGACGCAGTATTTT. It codes for CASSLLGVAWTQYF.

This sequence joins TRBV7-3 and TRBJ2-5; 9 nucleotides match TRBD1. The CDR3 is 15 residues long. V trimming: 2 bases; J trimming: 5 bases; junction bases outside the gene matches: 6. The germline CDR1 and CDR2 sequences are SGHTA and FQGTGA. CDR3 region: CASSLYRGRGETQYF. DNA of the CDR3: TGTGCCAGCAGCTTATACAGGGGGCGCGGCGAGACCCAGTACTTC.